A single sample is the source of the 29 T cell receptor beta chains below, sequenced in a study of T cell repertoires in cytomegalovirus infection. Which antigens these TCRs recognize remains unknown. TCRdb re-derived calls from the reads in MiXCR, one entry per CDR3 protein. Altogether roughly 860,000 distinct CDR3 sequences are present, approximately 29% being singletons, with the ten largest covering approximately 13%. The source was cultured CD8+ T cells from PBMCs, collected from culture after CMV antigen stimulation. The receptor set was obtained from a human donor in good health (CMV status not recorded). Some clones in this sample may be carry-over from other donors' samples.

There are a few counts of this clonotype. J is TRBJ2-1 and V is TRBV27, with 11 positions matching TRBD2. Trimming at V came to 6 bases and at J to 2 bases, leaving 6 bases not matched to a gene. Per the germline V gene, CDR1 is MNHEY and CDR2 is SMNVEV (reference sequence). The CDR3 sequence is 16 residues long. CDR3 protein: CASRPYSGGAYNEQFF. The CDR3 DNA reads TGTGCCAGCAGGCCCTATAGCGGGGGGGCCTACAATGAGCAGTTCTTC.

The rearrangement uses TRBV7-3 and TRBJ2-1; D not resolved. Trimming cost V 5 bases and J 3 bases, with 14 bases left between them. Per the germline V gene, CDR1 is SGHTA and CDR2 is FQGTGA. CDR3 length: 15 amino acids. DNA of the CDR3: TGTGCCAGCAGCGACTCCTCCCCTAGCTACAATGAGCAGTTCTTC. It specifies CASSDSSPSYNEQFF. The complete variable domain, with remaining parts taken from reference TRBV7-3 and TRBJ2-1, reads GAGVSQTPSNKVTEKGKYVELRCDPISGHTALYWYRQSLGQGPEFLIYFQGTGAADDSGLPNDRFFAVRPEGSVSTLKIQRTERGDSAVYLCASSDSSPSYNEQFFGPGTRLTVL.

The chain employs TRBV6-2 or TRBV6-3 and TRBJ2-1; weak D call: TRBD1 (5 bases). V was cut by 6 bases and J by 0 bases, with 12 bases left in between. Germline lookup yields CDR1 MNHEY and CDR2 SVGEGT. This CDR3 spans 15 amino acids. The CDR3 nucleotides are TGTGCCAGCAGAACCATAGACAGCTCCTACAATGAGCAGTTCTTC. As protein: CASRTIDSSYNEQFF.

V gene TRBV7-8 combines with J gene TRBJ2-5, with 7 bases matching TRBD1. Germline trimming cut 5 bases from V and 3 bases from J; bases unmatched to any gene: 6. The CDR3 runs 14 residues. The germline V gene has CDR1 SGHVS and CDR2 FQNEAQ. Here the CDR3 DNA reads TGTGCCAGCAGCCCCCCGGGGACAGAAGAGACCCAGTACTTC. Translating gives CASSPPGTEETQYF.

This clonotype has a handful of counts. The chain has TRBV12-3 or TRBV12-4 and TRBJ1-2; D is unclear. The ends were cut back, 1 base at V and 5 bases at J, with 11 bases in the middle. The CDR3 spans 14 residues. The CDR3 DNA follows: TGTGCCAGCAGTTTAGGCAAATACACGTATGGCTACACCTTC. It specifies CASSLGKYTYGYTF.

For the CDR3, the DNA is TGTGCCAGCAAACCGGGACAGGAAAACTATGGCTACACCTTC. As protein: CASKPGQENYGYTF. This chain links TRBV27 with TRBJ1-2, with 8 bases aligning to TRBD1. CDR1 MNHEY and CDR2 SMNVEV come from the germline V gene (reference sequence). The J segment lost 2 bases and the V segment lost 7 bases, leaving 6 bases of the junction unmatched. The CDR3 loop spans 14 amino acids.

V usage is TRBV7-9 and J usage is TRBJ1-1; D uncertain. The germline V and J ends were trimmed by 1 base and 2 bases, with 17 bases remaining between them. CDR1 and CDR2 from the germline V gene are SEHNR and FQNEAQ (reference sequence). There are 17 residues in the CDR3. The CDR3 sequence: CASSLGLIRTENTEAFF. The CDR3 DNA reads as TGTGCCAGCAGCTTAGGTCTAATTCGGACGGAAAACACTGAAGCTTTCTTT.

This clonotype was recorded many times. The chain combines TRBV27 with TRBJ2-5; D possibly corresponds to TRBD2 (6 bases). The V end was cut by 2 bases, the J end by 2 bases, with 12 bases between. Germline V gene data show CDR1 as MNHEY and CDR2 as SMNVEV (reference sequence). CDR3 size: 15 residues. The CDR3 nucleotides are TGTGCCAGCAGTTTACGGTCAGGGACTCAAGAGACCCAGTACTTC. Amino acids: CASSLRSGTQETQYF.

This clonotype came up a few times. V is TRBV7-9 and J is TRBJ2-2; TRBD1 matches at 9 bases. Trimming took 6 bases from V and 6 from J; bases not matched to a gene: 14. Germline V gene lookup returns CDR1 SEHNR and CDR2 FQNEAQ (reference sequence). This CDR3 is built from 17 residues. The DNA of the CDR3 is TGTGCCAGCAGTTATCCTACCGGGACAGGGCTTCCCGGGGAGCTGTTTTTT. It encodes CASSYPTGTGLPGELFF.

The genes are TRBV15 and TRBJ2-7; D unclear. Looked up from germline, CDR1 is LNHNV and CDR2 is YYDKDF (reference sequence). The CDR3 runs 14 residues. With 3 bases removed from V and 6 bases from J, the gap between germline ends came to 15 bases. CDR3 nucleotide sequence: TGTGCCACCAGCAGGCCGGGCCCCCGGTCCGAGCAGTACGTC. It codes for CATSRPGPRSEQYV.

The chain is built from TRBV11-2 and TRBJ2-3; no definite D call. The CDR3 extends over 14 amino acids. Germline lookup yields CDR1 SGHAT and CDR2 FQNNGV. V was shortened by 4 bases and J by 5 bases, with 13 bases between the two germline ends. The CDR3 DNA reads as TGTGCCAGCAGCTCCCAAGGTAGTGAAGATACGCAGTATTTT. It encodes CASSSQGSEDTQYF. Using reference TRBV11-2 and TRBJ2-3 for the parts outside the CDR3, the full variable domain is EAGVAQSPRYKIIEKRQSVAFWCNPISGHATLYWYQQILGQGPKLLIQFQNNGVVDDSQLPKDRFSAERLKGVDSTLKIQPAKLEDSAVYLCASSSQGSEDTQYFGPGTRLTVL.

This clonotype showed up just a few times. The V gene is TRBV7-9, the J gene TRBJ2-7; 10 bases map to TRBD1. Germline trimming cut 5 bases from V and 2 bases from J; bases unmatched to any gene: 6. The V gene's germline CDR1 is SEHNR and CDR2 FQNEAQ (reference sequence). The CDR3 is 15 residues long. CDR3 residues: CASSTGQGTTYEQYF. The CDR3 DNA sequence: TGTGCCAGCAGCACGGGACAGGGGACTACCTACGAGCAGTACTTC.

This clonotype has only one observation. The gene calls are TRBV3-1 and TRBJ1-1; 7 nucleotides match TRBD1. V dropped 4 bases and J dropped 0; count of bases not matched to a gene: 8. CDR3 length: 16 residues. CDR1 LGHDT and CDR2 YNNKEL come from the germline V gene (reference sequence). CDR3 loop: CASSLSPGTVNTEAFF. The CDR3 region has the DNA TGTGCCAGCAGCCTGAGCCCCGGGACAGTGAACACTGAAGCTTTCTTT.

The chain combines TRBV27 with TRBJ1-6, with TRBD1 as a possible D gene (6 bases). CDR1 is MNHEY, CDR2 SMNVEV, per germline (reference sequence). This CDR3 has 13 residues. Trimming took 8 bases from V and 6 from J, leaving 11 bases between them. The CDR3 reads CASAQGGNSPLHF. In DNA, the CDR3 is TGTGCCAGCGCACAGGGAGGTAATTCACCCCTCCACTTT.

This clonotype was observed a few times. The chain is built from TRBV5-4 and TRBJ1-1; D remains ambiguous. Germline V CDR1 and CDR2: SGHNT, YYREEE (reference sequence). Trimming shortened V by 4 bases and J by 3 bases, and 16 bases separated the two germline ends. The CDR3 contains 15 residues. CDR3 in DNA: TGTGCCAGCAGCACCGCGGGCCCTGGGGACACTGAAGCTTTCTTT. Protein product: CASSTAGPGDTEAFF. Variable domain in full (rest from reference TRBV5-4 and TRBJ1-1): ETGVTQSPTHLIKTRGQQVTLRCSSQSGHNTVSWYQQALGQGPQFIFQYYREEENGRGNFPPRFSGLQFPNYSSELNVNALELDDSALYLCASSTAGPGDTEAFFGQGTRLTVV.

V gene TRBV20-1 combines with J gene TRBJ2-3; 10 bases agree with TRBD1. The CDR3 covers 16 residues. Looked up from germline, CDR1 is DFQATT and CDR2 is SNEGSKA (reference sequence). The V gene end was trimmed by 2 bases and the J gene end by 2 bases; junction bases not matched to a gene: 7. The DNA for the CDR3 is TGCAGTGCTAGACCCCCGGGACAGGGGAACACAGATACGCAGTATTTT. It translates to CSARPPGQGNTDTQYF.

The chain carries TRBV12-3 or TRBV12-4 and TRBJ2-1, with 8 bases identical to TRBD2. This CDR3 contains 14 residues. With V trimmed by 7 bases and J by 3 bases, 5 bases remained unmatched. For the CDR3, the DNA is TGTGCCAGCACTTCGGGGGGGATCTACAATGAGCAGTTCTTC. This gives the protein CASTSGGIYNEQFF.

The chain has TRBV10-3 and TRBJ1-6; a possible D gene is TRBD1 (5 bases). This CDR3 region has 15 residues. Germline values: CDR1 ENHRY, CDR2 SYGVKD. The ends were cut back, 8 bases at V and 5 bases at J, with 16 bases in the middle. CDR3 nucleotide sequence: TGTGCCATCCTCTACCCGACAGAAGATAATTCACCCCTCCACTTT. This encodes CAILYPTEDNSPLHF.

This clonotype has more than one count but fewer than ten. The V and J genes are TRBV27 and TRBJ2-7, with 7 bases that match TRBD1. J lost 4 bases, V lost 5 bases, and 5 bases had no gene match. The CDR3 contains 13 residues. Germline assignment: CDR1 MNHEY and CDR2 SMNVEV (reference sequence). CDR3 sequence (DNA): TGTGCCAGCAGTATCACAGGGGTTTACGAGCAGTACTTC. This codes for CASSITGVYEQYF.

To note about this clonotype: An end of the junction does not agree with germline; a read error may underlie this. V is TRBV9 and J is TRBJ2-1, with 12 nucleotides matching TRBD2. The CDR3 runs to 18 residues. Germline-derived CDR1 and CDR2 are SGDLS and YYNGEE. The CDR3 DNA follows: TGTACCAGCAGCATTCTAGCGGGGGGGTCATACTCCTACAATGAGCAGTTCTTC. This translates into CTSSILAGGSYSYNEQFF.

The chain uses TRBV14 and TRBJ1-6; D remains ambiguous. Germline-derived CDR1 and CDR2 are SGHDN and FVKESK. The CDR3 is made up of 16 amino acids. Deletions cut 2 bases from V and 5 bases from J, with 13 bases between. The CDR3 bases are TGTGCCAGCAGCCAAAACCGGGCATGGAATAATTCACCCCTCCACTTT. Amino acids: CASSQNRAWNNSPLHF.

The chain is built from TRBV6-5 and TRBJ2-3; TRBD2 matches at 10 bases. Germline V gives CDR1 MNHEY, CDR2 SVGAGI. The trim removed 5 bases at V and 0 bases at J, leaving 8 bases unmatched. The CDR3 covers 17 residues. CDR3 loop: CASSHGLAEHSTDTQYF. The CDR3 region has the DNA TGTGCCAGCAGTCACGGACTAGCGGAGCATAGCACAGATACGCAGTATTTT.

This clonotype has a handful of counts. This chain links TRBV27 with TRBJ1-2; possibly TRBD1 for D (5 bases). In germline, CDR1 is MNHEY, CDR2 SMNVEV (reference sequence). The CDR3 sequence is 17 residues long. Deletions cut 5 bases from V and 0 bases from J, with 19 bases between. The CDR3 spells CASSTGTPWLANYGYTF. For the CDR3, the DNA is TGTGCCAGCAGTACCGGGACTCCGTGGCTGGCTAACTATGGCTACACCTTC.

The rearrangement joins TRBV28 to TRBJ1-6; D remains unclear. This CDR3 region has 15 residues. The germline V and J ends were trimmed by 3 bases and 4 bases, with 10 bases remaining between them. Germline assignment: CDR1 MDHEN and CDR2 SYDVKM. The CDR3 nucleotides read TGTGCCAGCAGTTTTGTGGGCAGTTATAATTCACCCCTCCACTTT. Translated: CASSFVGSYNSPLHF. Combining the CDR3 with reference TRBV28 and TRBJ1-6 gives the whole variable domain DVKVTQSSRYLVKRTGEKVFLECVQDMDHENMFWYRQDPGLGLRLIYFSYDVKMKEKGDIPEGYSVSREKKERFSLILESASTNQTSMYLCASSFVGSYNSPLHFGNGTRLTVT.

This clonotype was counted a single time. CDR3: CASSQMGPRDEQFF. For the CDR3, the DNA is TGTGCCAGCAGCCAAATGGGGCCTAGGGATGAGCAGTTCTTC. The chain is built from TRBV2 and TRBJ2-1; tentatively, D is TRBD1 (5 bases). The CDR3 totals 14 residues. The germline CDR1 and CDR2 sequences are SNHLY and FYNNEI. The V and J ends lost 6 bases and 8 bases respectively, with 17 bases between them.

This clonotype turned up a few times. This chain uses TRBV10-3 with TRBJ2-1, with D possibly being TRBD1 or TRBD2 (6 bases each). CDR3 length: 14 residues. Germline loops: CDR1 ENHRY, CDR2 SYGVKD. V lost 6 bases and J lost 4, with 13 bases in between. CDR3 DNA: TGTGCCATCAGCTCGGGGGCTACATACAATGAGCAGTTCTTC. Protein product: CAISSGATYNEQFF.

DNA of the CDR3: TGTGCCGTTGCGGCGGATCTCTATAGCAATCAGCCCCAGCATTTT. It specifies CAVAADLYSNQPQHF. The V gene is TRBV7-8, the J gene TRBJ1-5; the D is unclear. The CDR3 contains 15 residues. Trimming shortened V by 11 bases and J by 0 bases, and 17 bases separated the two germline ends. Germline V gene data show CDR1 as SGHVS and CDR2 as FQNEAQ.

The chain carries TRBV10-3 and TRBJ2-3; TRBD2 matches 11 bases. The ends lost 3 bases at V and 5 bases at J; junction bases unmatched: 10. Germline CDR1 reads ENHRY; CDR2 reads SYGVKD. The CDR3 has 17 residues. The CDR3 sequence is CAISDPSLAGAGDTQYF. The CDR3 nucleotides read TGTGCCATCAGTGACCCTTCACTAGCGGGGGCGGGAGATACGCAGTATTTT.

The sample holds one count of this clonotype. J is TRBJ1-5 and V is TRBV15; D unresolved. V gave up 0 bases and J gave up 6 bases, with 12 bases separating them. Per germline, CDR1 LNHNV and CDR2 YYDKDF (reference sequence). The CDR3 sequence is 15 residues long. DNA of the CDR3: TGTGCCACCAGCAGAGATTTAGCGGTTACTCAGCCCCAGCATTTT. Amino acid sequence: CATSRDLAVTQPQHF.